Following are 7 T cell receptor beta chains from one sample sequenced in a study of blood T cell repertoires in COVID-19 (dated by TCRdb to 2020 to 2022). Library method: the immunoSEQ multiplex PCR assay. Sourced from immuneACCESS, this table was stored by TCRdb with only in-frame sequences that have V and J called. A share of the clones is absent; for the studies checked, an unresolved V gene accounts for under half, and the remainder has no known explanation. The sample data list approximately 250,000 clones, and more than 70% of these were observed just once. 2% to 2.5% of the sample is in the top ten clones. Material: PBMCs or T cells enriched from blood (not recorded which). These TCRs come from a woman aged 40 to 55 with acute COVID-19.

V usage is TRBV12-5 and J usage is TRBJ1-6, with D tentatively TRBD1 (6 bases). V was pared by 0 bases and J by 7 bases, with 16 bases between. This CDR3 is 17 amino acids long. Germline CDR1 reads LGHNT; CDR2 reads FRNRAP. The DNA of the CDR3 is TGTGCTAGTGGTTTGGTATTGGGGGGGCATCGGAATTCACCCCTCCACTTT. Protein: CASGLVLGGHRNSPLHF.

The rearrangement links TRBV5-4 to TRBJ1-6; the D gene is possibly TRBD1 (6 bases). Trimming left V 2 bases short and J 10 bases short, with 10 bases between. Germline lookup yields CDR1 SGHNT and CDR2 YYREEE (reference sequence). CDR3 size: 13 residues. CDR3 sequence: CASSLQGPSPLHF. In DNA form, the CDR3 reads TGTGCCAGCAGCTTACAGGGTCCCTCACCCCTCCACTTT.

The CDR3: CASSIRGRDYSPLHF. In nucleotides, the CDR3 is TGTGCCAGTAGTATAAGGGGCAGGGATTATTCACCCCTCCACTTT. The V gene is TRBV19, the J gene TRBJ1-6; weak D call: TRBD1 (5 bases). Germline V gene sequence: CDR1 LNHDA, CDR2 SQIVND (reference sequence). This CDR3 has 15 residues. With 2 bases removed from V and 8 bases from J, the gap between germline ends came to 13 bases.

The gene calls are TRBV30 and TRBJ1-5; TRBD1 agrees at 8 bases. CDR3 length: 14 residues. V gave up 2 bases and J gave up 2 bases; unmatched junction bases: 2. Germline V gene lookup returns CDR1 GTSNPN and CDR2 SVGIG (reference sequence). As DNA, the CDR3 is TGTGCCTGGAGTCAGGGACAGGGCAATCAGCCCCAGCATTTT. This gives the protein CAWSQGQGNQPQHF. The full variable domain, rest sourced from reference TRBV30 and TRBJ1-5, is SQTIHQWPATLVQPVGSPLSLECTVEGTSNPNLYWYRQAAGRGLQLLFYSVGIGQISSEVPQNLSASRPQDRQFILSSKKLLLSDSGFYLCAWSQGQGNQPQHFGDGTRLSIL.

The gene calls are TRBV6-2 or TRBV6-3 and TRBJ2-5; 11 nucleotides align to TRBD2. The CDR3 contains 19 residues. Germline V CDR1 and CDR2: MNHEY, SVGEGT. V shed 0 bases, J shed 1 base, and the junction held 10 bases outside the gene matches. The CDR3 here is CASSYSFLAGGPLQETQYF. CDR3 coding DNA: TGTGCCAGCAGTTACTCGTTCCTAGCGGGGGGCCCCCTCCAAGAGACCCAGTACTTC.

This chain connects TRBV11-3 to TRBJ2-5; TRBD1 agrees at 8 bases. Germline CDR1 reads SGHNT; CDR2 reads YENEEA. This CDR3 spans 17 amino acids. V was clipped by 5 bases and J by 1 base; unmatched bases: 12. The CDR3 spells CASSRVQGAGLQETQYF. The CDR3 bases are TGTGCCAGCAGCCGGGTGCAGGGGGCCGGCCTCCAAGAGACCCAGTACTTC. The whole variable domain, filled in from reference TRBV11-3 and TRBJ2-5, reads EAGVVQSPRYKIIEKKQPVAFWCNPISGHNTLYWYLQNLGQGPELLIRYENEEAVDDSQLPKDRFSAERLKGVDSTLKIQPAELGDSAVYLCASSRVQGAGLQETQYFGPGTRLLVL.

This sequence joins TRBV5-4 and TRBJ1-2; perhaps TRBD1 as D (5 bases). CDR1 is SGHNT and CDR2 is YYREEE in the germline V gene (reference sequence). This CDR3 comprises 14 residues. The V and J ends lost 0 bases and 8 bases respectively, with 14 bases between them. The CDR3 sequence is CASSLAAQVEGYTF. CDR3 DNA sequence: TGTGCCAGCAGCTTGGCAGCACAGGTCGAAGGCTACACCTTC.